This passage covers 4 T cell receptor beta chains from one sample sequenced in a study of a mutant IDH1 vaccine in newly diagnosed glioma. Only in-frame clones appear in the TCRdb table, and some are missing; sequencing was by immunoSEQ multiplex PCR. The sample shows more than 50,000 clones, 80% of them seen only once. These receptors are not linked to any known antigen. Time point noted: week 11, during vaccination. What each vaccine dose contained was 300 ug of mutant IDH1 20-mer peptide, accompanied by topical imiquimod. The source was PBMCs, collected from a glioma patient whose treatment included an IDH1 peptide vaccine. These receptors were taken from a man aged 45-60 years with glioma.

This clone was counted ten times or more. The chain couples TRBV27 to TRBJ2-1, with D tentatively TRBD2 (6 bases). V shed 2 bases and J shed 6 bases, with 14 bases lying between them. The CDR3 has 15 residues. Per the germline V gene, CDR1 is MNHEY and CDR2 is SMNVEV (reference sequence). The CDR3 here is CASSLGDSITNEQFF. In DNA form, the CDR3 reads TGTGCCAGCAGTTTAGGGGACTCTATCACCAATGAGCAGTTCTTC.

The gene calls are TRBV11-3 and TRBJ1-1; TRBD1 matches 9 bases. Per germline, CDR1 SGHNT and CDR2 YENEEA. CDR3 size: 14 residues. J lost 1 base, V lost 5 bases, and 2 bases had no gene match. The DNA for the CDR3 is TGTGCCAGCAGCGTACAGGGGGCGAACACTGAAGCTTTCTTT. It yields the protein CASSVQGANTEAFF.

The chain recombines TRBV5-4 with TRBJ2-5; D is tentatively TRBD1 or TRBD2 (6 bases each). In germline, CDR1 is SGHNT, CDR2 YYREEE (reference sequence). The CDR3 has 14 amino acids. V lost 5 bases to trimming and J lost 2 bases, with 13 bases between them. CDR3 residues: CASSLARGQETQYF. CDR3 DNA sequence: TGTGCCAGCAGTCTAGCGAGGGGGCAAGAGACCCAGTACTTC.

V is TRBV7-2 and J is TRBJ2-7, with a weak D call TRBD2 (6 bases). Germline V gene lookup returns CDR1 SGHTA and CDR2 FQGNSA. V lost 5 bases and J 8 bases, leaving 16 bases between the germline ends. This CDR3 has 13 residues. The CDR3 DNA reads as TGTGCCAGCAGCCCCGGGACTCTTTCTCAGCAGTACTTC. Protein: CASSPGTLSQQYF.